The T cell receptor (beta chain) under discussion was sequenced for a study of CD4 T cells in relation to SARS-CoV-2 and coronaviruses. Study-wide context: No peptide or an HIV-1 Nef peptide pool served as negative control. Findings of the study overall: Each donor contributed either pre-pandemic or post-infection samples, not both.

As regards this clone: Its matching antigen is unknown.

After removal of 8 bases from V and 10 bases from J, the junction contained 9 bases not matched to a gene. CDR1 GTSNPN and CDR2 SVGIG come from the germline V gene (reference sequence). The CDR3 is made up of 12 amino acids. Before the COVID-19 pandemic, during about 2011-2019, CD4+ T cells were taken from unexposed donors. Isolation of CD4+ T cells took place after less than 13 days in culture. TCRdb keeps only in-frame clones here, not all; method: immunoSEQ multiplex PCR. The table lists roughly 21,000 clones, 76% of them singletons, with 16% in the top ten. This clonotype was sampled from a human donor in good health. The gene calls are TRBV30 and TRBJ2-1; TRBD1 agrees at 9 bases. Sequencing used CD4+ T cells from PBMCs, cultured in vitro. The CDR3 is CARDRVRGEQFF. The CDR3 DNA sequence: TGTGCCAGGGACAGGGTACGGGGCGAGCAGTTCTTC.